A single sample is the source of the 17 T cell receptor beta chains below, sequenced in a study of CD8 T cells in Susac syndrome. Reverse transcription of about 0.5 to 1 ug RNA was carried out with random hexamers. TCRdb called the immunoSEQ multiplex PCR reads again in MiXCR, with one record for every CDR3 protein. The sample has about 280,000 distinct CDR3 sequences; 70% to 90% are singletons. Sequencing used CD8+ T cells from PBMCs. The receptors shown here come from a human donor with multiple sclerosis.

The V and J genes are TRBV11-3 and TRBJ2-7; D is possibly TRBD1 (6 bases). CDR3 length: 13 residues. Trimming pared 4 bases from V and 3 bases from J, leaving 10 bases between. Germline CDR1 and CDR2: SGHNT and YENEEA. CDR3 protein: CASSSGTIYEQYF. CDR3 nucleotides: TGTGCCAGCAGCTCCGGGACAATCTACGAGCAGTACTTC.

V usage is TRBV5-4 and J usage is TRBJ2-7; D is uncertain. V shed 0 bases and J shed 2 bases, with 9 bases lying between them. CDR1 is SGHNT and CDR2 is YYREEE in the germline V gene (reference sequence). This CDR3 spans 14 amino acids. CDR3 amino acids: CASSLGFSTYEQYF. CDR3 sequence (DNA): TGTGCCAGCAGCTTGGGATTCAGCACCTACGAGCAGTACTTC. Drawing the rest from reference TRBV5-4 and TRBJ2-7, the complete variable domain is ETGVTQSPTHLIKTRGQQVTLRCSSQSGHNTVSWYQQALGQGPQFIFQYYREEENGRGNFPPRFSGLQFPNYSSELNVNALELDDSALYLCASSLGFSTYEQYFGPGTRLTVT.

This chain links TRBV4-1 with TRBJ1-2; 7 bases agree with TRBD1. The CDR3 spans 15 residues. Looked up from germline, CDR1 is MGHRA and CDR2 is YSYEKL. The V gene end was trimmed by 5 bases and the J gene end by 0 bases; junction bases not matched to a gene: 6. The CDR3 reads CASSRGTEANYGYTF. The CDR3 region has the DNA TGCGCCAGCAGCAGAGGGACAGAAGCTAACTATGGCTACACCTTC.

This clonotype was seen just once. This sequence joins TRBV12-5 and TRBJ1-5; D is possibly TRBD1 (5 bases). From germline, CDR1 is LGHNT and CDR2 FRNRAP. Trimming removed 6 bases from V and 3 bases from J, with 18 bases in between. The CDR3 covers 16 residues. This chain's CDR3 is CASGAFTGVNNQPQHF. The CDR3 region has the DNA TGTGCTAGTGGCGCGTTTACGGGGGTTAACAATCAGCCCCAGCATTTT.

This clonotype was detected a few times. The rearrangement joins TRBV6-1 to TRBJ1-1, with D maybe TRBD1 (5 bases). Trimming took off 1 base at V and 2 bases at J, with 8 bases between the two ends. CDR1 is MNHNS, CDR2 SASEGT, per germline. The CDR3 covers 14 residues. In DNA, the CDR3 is TGTGCCAGCAGTGAAGGGGGCGAAAACACTGAAGCTTTCTTT. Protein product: CASSEGGENTEAFF.

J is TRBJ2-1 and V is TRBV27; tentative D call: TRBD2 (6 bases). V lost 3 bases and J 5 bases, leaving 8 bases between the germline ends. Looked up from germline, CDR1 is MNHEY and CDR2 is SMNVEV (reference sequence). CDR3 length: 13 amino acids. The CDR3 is CASSLEGDNEQFF. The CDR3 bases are TGTGCCAGCAGTTTGGAGGGAGACAATGAGCAGTTCTTC.

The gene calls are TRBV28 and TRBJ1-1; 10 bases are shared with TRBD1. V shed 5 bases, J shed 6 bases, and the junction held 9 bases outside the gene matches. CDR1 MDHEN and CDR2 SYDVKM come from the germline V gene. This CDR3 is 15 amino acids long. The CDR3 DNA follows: TGTGCCAGCAGTCGCAGACAGGGGGCCGTCGCTGAAGCTTTCTTT. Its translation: CASSRRQGAVAEAFF.

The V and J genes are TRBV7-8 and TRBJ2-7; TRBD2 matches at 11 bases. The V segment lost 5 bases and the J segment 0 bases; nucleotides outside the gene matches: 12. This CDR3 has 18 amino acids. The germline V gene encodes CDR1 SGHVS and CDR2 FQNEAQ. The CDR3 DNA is TGTGCCAGCAGCCCTCTAGCGGGAGGAATTTCTAGCTCCTACGAGCAGTACTTC. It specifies CASSPLAGGISSSYEQYF.

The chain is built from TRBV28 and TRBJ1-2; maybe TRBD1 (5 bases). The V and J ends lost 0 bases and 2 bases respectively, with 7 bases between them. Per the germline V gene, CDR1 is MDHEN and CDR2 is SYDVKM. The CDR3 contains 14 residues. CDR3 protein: CASSLWAGNYGYTF. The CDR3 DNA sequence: TGTGCCAGCAGTTTATGGGCAGGGAACTATGGCTACACCTTC.

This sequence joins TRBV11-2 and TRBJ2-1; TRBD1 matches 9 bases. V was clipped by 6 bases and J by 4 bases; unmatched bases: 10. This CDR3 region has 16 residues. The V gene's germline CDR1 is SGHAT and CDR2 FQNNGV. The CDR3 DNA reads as TGTGCCAGCAGTTCTCCGGGACAGGGTAAATACAATGAGCAGTTCTTC. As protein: CASSSPGQGKYNEQFF.

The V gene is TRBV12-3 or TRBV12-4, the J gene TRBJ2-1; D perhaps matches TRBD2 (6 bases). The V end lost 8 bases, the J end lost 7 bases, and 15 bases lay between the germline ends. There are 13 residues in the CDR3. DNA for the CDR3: TGTGCCAGCTACCCAGATCGGGGGAATGAGCAGTTCTTC. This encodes CASYPDRGNEQFF.

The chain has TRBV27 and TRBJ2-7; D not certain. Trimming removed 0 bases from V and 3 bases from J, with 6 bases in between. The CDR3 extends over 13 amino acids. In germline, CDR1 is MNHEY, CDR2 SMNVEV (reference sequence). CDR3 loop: CASSLSLHYEQYF. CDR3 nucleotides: TGTGCCAGCAGTTTATCCCTCCACTACGAGCAGTACTTC.

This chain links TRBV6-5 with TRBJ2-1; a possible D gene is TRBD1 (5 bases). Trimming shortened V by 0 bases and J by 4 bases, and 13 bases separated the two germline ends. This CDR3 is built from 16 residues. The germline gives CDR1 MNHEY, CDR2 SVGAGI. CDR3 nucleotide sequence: TGTGCCAGCAGTTACTCGTGGGGCGAGACTTACAATGAGCAGTTCTTC. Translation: CASSYSWGETYNEQFF.

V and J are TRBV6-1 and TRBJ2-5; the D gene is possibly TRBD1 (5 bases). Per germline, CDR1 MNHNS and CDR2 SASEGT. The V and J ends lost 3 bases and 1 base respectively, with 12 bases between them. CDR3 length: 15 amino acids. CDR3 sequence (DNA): TGTGCCAGCAGTGACAGACAGTTCACCCAAGAGACCCAGTACTTC. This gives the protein CASSDRQFTQETQYF.

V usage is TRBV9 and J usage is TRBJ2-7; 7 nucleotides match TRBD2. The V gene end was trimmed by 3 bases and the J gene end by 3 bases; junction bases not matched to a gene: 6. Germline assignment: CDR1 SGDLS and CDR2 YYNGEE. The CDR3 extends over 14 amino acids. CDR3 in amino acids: CASSASGKNYEQYF. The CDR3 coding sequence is TGTGCCAGCAGCGCTAGCGGCAAGAACTACGAGCAGTACTTC.

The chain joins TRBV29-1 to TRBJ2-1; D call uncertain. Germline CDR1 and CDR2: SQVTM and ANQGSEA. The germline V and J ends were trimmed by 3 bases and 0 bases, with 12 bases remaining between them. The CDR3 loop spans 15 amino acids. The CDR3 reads CSVEGLARSYNEQFF. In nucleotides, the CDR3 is TGCAGCGTTGAGGGATTGGCCCGCTCCTACAATGAGCAGTTCTTC.

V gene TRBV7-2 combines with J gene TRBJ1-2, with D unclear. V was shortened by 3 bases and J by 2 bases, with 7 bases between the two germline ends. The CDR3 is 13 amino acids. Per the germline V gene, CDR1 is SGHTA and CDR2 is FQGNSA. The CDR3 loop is CASSFGRNYGYTF. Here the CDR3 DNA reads TGTGCCAGCAGCTTCGGCAGAAACTATGGCTACACCTTC.